This T cell receptor (beta chain) stems from a study of identical twins (dated by TCRdb to 2016 to 2017). For the study in its entirety: To test whether fetal clonotypes persist, this study deep-sequenced TCR alpha and beta repertoires from monozygotic twins, from unrelated adults of various ages, and from cord blood. To rule out contamination, the twin experiments were replicated at different times with different library preparation protocols. What the authors observed across the whole study: Because the same donors could not be followed over many years, conclusions were based on cross-sectional statistical analysis. Compared with coincidental sharing between unrelated individuals, an excess of low generation-probability sequences was observed among out-of-frame TCR alpha sequences shared between twins. Recombination models systematically underestimated out-of-frame TCR alpha sharing in monozygotic twins but agreed with sharing between unrelated individuals. The excess sharing between twins in beta out-of-frame sequences was weaker because fewer shared sequences reduced the signal-to-noise ratio. Zero-insertion analyses could be partly confounded by invariant T cells such as MAIT and iNKT, although diverse VJ usage argued against such confounding for most clonotypes. Abundant cord blood beta clonotypes had fewer insertions, young adult naive repertoires showed a similar but weaker trend, and memory repertoires showed no such trend.

As for this clonotype: No cognate antigen has been identified for it. Base qualities are not recorded, but no much larger clone differs from it by a single base.

Via the germline V gene, CDR1 is KGHSH and CDR2 LQKENI. Counted from cysteine to phenylalanine, this CDR3 has 16 amino acids. The entry retains the CDR3 DNA only, 48 bases that are in frame from base 1. Relative to germline, V is missing 5 bases and J is missing 3 bases, with 9 bases of the junction outside any gene match. Every donor was a healthy Caucasian. The twin cohort comprised three pairs of female monozygotic twins, all aged roughly 18 to 29 years. The RNA used for TCR libraries was isolated from peripheral blood mononuclear cells. Preparation of the library involved 5' RACE. Sequenced using an Illumina HiSeq 2000. Template switching introduced a universal primer binding site; the final cDNA contained a unique molecular identifier, enabling accurate counting of TCR cDNA molecules. Specific primers in the conserved constant-segment region were used to synthesize first-strand cDNA for TCR alpha and beta chains. To control for contamination, every cDNA library carried two barcodes: a SMART-Mk sample barcode plus Illumina barcodes. Two successive PCR steps introduced TruSeq adapter sequences along with Illumina sample barcodes. TCR alpha and beta cDNA libraries were sequenced on the Illumina HiSeq platform with custom primers. In the authors' own workflow: MiGEC processed the raw reads to extract unique molecular identifiers, while MiXCR was used to determine the CDR3 positions. Recombination models were inferred per individual with the repgenHMM and IGoR tools using an EM algorithm. The tcR package in R was used for shared clonotype analysis, with sharing normalized by the product of cloneset sizes. To study raw recombination without the effects of thymic and clonal selection, out-of-frame nonproductive sequences were analyzed. Using fastp at Q25 and MiXCR, TCRdb reprocessed the public reads and kept productive beta chains. Under each unique CDR3 protein, matching rows form one entry showing the most common genes and DNA. These V and J calls originate from TCRdb's pipeline instead of the authors' own analysis. The sample table lists 750,000 to 950,000 distinct CDR3 sequences, 9% to 15% of them with a count of one. 1.5% to 2% of the sample rests with the top ten.

Another study also made use of these data, one on yellow fever vaccine responses in identical twins. Looking at the second paper: According to the authors, the vaccine-induced T cell response in identical twins seemed to be partly convergent and partly specific to each individual. In the study, vaccine-responding T cell clones were precisely tracked in identical twins.

This sequence was found in a woman between 18 and 29 years old in good health. Source material: PBMCs. Here the chain combines TRBV18 and TRBJ2-1, and 8 junctional nucleotides match TRBD2. DNA sequence: TGTGCCAGCTCAAGCCTTAGCGGGAAAAGCTACAATGAGCAGTTCTTC. It translates as CASSSLSGKSYNEQFF.